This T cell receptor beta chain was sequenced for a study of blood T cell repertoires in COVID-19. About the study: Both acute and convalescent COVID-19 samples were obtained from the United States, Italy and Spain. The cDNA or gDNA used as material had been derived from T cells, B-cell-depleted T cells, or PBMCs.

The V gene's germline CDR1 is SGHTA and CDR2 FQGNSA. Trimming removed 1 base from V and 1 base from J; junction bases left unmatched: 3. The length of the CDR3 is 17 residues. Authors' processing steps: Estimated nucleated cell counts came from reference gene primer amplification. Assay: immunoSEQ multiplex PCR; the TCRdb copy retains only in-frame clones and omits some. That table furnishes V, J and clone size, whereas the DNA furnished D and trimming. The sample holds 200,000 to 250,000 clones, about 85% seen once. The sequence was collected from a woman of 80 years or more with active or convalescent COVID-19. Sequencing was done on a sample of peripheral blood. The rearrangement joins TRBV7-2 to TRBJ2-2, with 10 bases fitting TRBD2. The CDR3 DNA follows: TGTGCCAGCAGCTTAGGGCCTAGCGGGGGGAACACCGGGGAGCTGTTTTTT. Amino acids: CASSLGPSGGNTGELFF.